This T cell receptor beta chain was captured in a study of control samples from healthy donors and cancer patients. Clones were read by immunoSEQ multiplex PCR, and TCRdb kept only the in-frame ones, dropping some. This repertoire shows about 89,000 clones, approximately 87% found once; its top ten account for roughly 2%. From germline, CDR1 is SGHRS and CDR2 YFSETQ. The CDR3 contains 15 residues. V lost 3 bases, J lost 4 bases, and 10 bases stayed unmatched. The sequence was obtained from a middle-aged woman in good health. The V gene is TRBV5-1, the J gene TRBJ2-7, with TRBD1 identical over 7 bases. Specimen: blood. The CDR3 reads CASSWTSRDSYEQYF. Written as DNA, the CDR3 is TGCGCCAGCAGCTGGACATCTCGGGACAGTTACGAGCAGTACTTC. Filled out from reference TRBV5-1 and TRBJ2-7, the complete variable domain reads KAGVTQTPRYLIKTRGQQVTLSCSPISGHRSVSWYQQTPGQGLQFLFEYFSETQRNKGNFPGRFSGRQFSNSRSEMNVSTLELGDSALYLCASSWTSRDSYEQYFGPGTRLTVT.